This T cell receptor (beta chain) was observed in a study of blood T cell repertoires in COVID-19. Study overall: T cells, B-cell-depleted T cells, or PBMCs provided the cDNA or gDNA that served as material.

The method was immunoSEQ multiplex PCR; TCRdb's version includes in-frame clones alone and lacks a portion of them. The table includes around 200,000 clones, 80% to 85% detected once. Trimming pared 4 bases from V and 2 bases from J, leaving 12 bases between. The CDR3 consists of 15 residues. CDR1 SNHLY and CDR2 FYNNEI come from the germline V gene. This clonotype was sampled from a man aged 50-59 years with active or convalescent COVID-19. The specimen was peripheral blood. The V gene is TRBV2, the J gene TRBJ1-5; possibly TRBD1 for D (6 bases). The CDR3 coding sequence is TGTGCCAGCAGTGGAGGGAGGGGGGGCAATCAGCCCCAGCATTTT. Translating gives CASSGGRGGNQPQHF.